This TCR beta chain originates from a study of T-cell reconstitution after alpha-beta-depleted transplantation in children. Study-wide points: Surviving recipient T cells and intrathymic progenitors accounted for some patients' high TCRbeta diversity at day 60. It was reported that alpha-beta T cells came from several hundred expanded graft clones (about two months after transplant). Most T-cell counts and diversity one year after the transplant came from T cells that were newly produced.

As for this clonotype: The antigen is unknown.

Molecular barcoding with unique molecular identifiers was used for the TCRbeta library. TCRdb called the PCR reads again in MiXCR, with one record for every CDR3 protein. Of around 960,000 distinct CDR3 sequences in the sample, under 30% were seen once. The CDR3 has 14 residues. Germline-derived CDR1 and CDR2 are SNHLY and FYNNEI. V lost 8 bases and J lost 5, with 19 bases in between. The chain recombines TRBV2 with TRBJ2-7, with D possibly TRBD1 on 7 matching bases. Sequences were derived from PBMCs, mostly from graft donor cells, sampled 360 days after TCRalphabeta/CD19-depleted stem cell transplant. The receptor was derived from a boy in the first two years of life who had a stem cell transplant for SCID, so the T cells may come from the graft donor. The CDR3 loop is CASCLWQGGNEQYF. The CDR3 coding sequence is TGTGCCAGCTGCCTCTGGCAGGGGGGCAACGAGCAGTACTTC.